A single T cell receptor beta chain is shown here with its context. The data were obtained in a study of CD8+CD57+ T cells in acquired aplastic anemia. Profiles of TCR beta VDJ and CDR3 were generated from a genomic DNA template. A single record per CDR3 protein comes from TCRdb applying MiXCR to the reads. The table records 400,000 to 450,000 distinct CDR3 sequences, just under 70% of them present only once. The source is a human donor in good health, serving as a control. The sequenced sample consisted of sorted CD4+, CD8+, or CD8+CD57+ T cells (not recorded which) from PBMCs.

The CDR3 DNA sequence: TGCGCCAGCGGACGGGACCTTCTTCACGAGCAGCATTTT. This gives the protein CASGRDLLHEQHF. The V gene is TRBV4-3, the J gene TRBJ1-5; tentative D call: TRBD1 (5 bases). Germline V lookup: CDR1 LGHNA, CDR2 YSLEER. The CDR3 extends over 13 amino acids. V gave up 8 bases and J gave up 13 bases, with 21 bases separating them.